Listed below are T cell receptor beta chains from one sample, sequenced in a study of blood T cells in healthy people across ages. TCRdb reprocessed the 5' RACE reads via MiXCR and lists one record per CDR3 protein. Of 650,000 to 950,000 distinct CDR3 sequences listed, 40% to 50% are singletons. The specimen was blood. These receptors all stem from a man aged 55 to 69 in good health. The CDR3 runs from the conserved cysteine through the conserved F or W. D genes are given only for firm matches. Clone size is given for some rows only: seen once, a few or many times, or a class if the clone is expanded.

>15|few|-|TRBV12-3/TRBV12-4|TRBJ1-5
CASSKQVAPNQPQHF
TGTGCCAGCAGCAAACAGGTTGCCCCCAATCAGCCCCAGCATTTT
>12|-|-|TRBV7-2|TRBJ2-1
CASSKTFDEQFF
TGTGCCAGCAGCAAGACTTTCGATGAGCAGTTCTTC
>16|-|-|TRBV12-3/TRBV12-4|TRBJ2-3
CASSLRGGGAGYTQYF
TGTGCCAGCAGTCTACGAGGAGGGGGGGCCGGTTATACGCAGTATTTT
>14|-|-|TRBV9|TRBJ2-1
CASSVVGLGNEQFF
TGTGCCAGCAGCGTAGTCGGGCTGGGGAATGAGCAGTTCTTC
>17|many|-|TRBV12-3/TRBV12-4|TRBJ2-3
CASRINACGVSPDTQYF
TGTGCCAGCAGAATTAACGCCTGTGGGGTTTCACCAGATACGCAGTATTTT
>16|-|TRBD1|TRBV7-2|TRBJ2-2
CASSPTGGIWTGELFF
TGTGCCAGCAGCCCTACAGGGGGCATATGGACCGGGGAGCTGTTTTTT
>15|many|-|TRBV6-2/TRBV6-3|TRBJ1-1
CASREQGPSNTEAFF
TGTGCCAGCAGAGAACAAGGACCCTCGAACACTGAAGCTTTCTTT
>11|-|-|TRBV20-1|TRBJ2-2
CSARDTGELFF
TGCAGTGCTAGAGACACCGGGGAGCTGTTTTTT
>15|once|TRBD1|TRBV14|TRBJ1-6
CASSRRTGFGSPLHF
TGTGCCAGCAGCCGAAGGACAGGGTTCGGTTCACCCCTCCACTTT
>13|few|-|TRBV12-3/TRBV12-4|TRBJ1-5
CASSPLNDQPQHF
TGTGCCAGCAGTCCGTTGAACGATCAGCCCCAGCATTTT